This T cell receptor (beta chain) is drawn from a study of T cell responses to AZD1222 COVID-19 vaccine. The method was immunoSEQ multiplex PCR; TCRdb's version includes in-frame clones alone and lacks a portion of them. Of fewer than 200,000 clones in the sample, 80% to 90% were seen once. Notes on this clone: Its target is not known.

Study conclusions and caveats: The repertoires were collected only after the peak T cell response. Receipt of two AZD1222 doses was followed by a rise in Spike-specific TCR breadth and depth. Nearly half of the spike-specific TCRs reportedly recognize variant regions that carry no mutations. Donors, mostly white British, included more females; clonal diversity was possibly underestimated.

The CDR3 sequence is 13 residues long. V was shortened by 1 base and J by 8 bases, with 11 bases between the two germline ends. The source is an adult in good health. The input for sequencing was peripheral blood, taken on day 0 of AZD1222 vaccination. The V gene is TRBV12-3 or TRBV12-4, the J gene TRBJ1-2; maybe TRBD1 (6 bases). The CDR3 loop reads CASSLGRDKGYTF. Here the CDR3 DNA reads TGTGCCAGCAGTTTAGGAAGGGACAAAGGCTACACCTTC.